This T cell receptor (beta chain) was sequenced in a study of blood T cell repertoires in COVID-19. Overall study context: There were acute and convalescent COVID-19 samples, and they came from the United States, Italy and Spain. In each case, the material was cDNA or gDNA derived from T cells, B-cell-depleted T cells, or PBMCs.

Authors' analysis steps: Scientists estimated how many nucleated cells there were by amplifying reference gene primers. Data came from immunoSEQ multiplex PCR; TCRdb stores just in-frame clones and leaves some out. V and J calls and clone size are given by that table; D and trimming were obtained from the DNA. The table lists around 200,000 clones, about 86% of them singletons. Trimming cost V 2 bases and J 1 base, with 8 bases left between them. Germline CDR1 is MNHEY and CDR2 is SVGAGI. The CDR3 covers 14 residues. V is TRBV6-5 and J is TRBJ1-1; D unclear. This clonotype originated in a man aged 65-85 years with active or convalescent COVID-19. Sequences were obtained from peripheral blood. In DNA form, the CDR3 reads TGTGCCAGCAGTTACGAAGCGGCGAACACTGAAGCTTTCTTT. Residues: CASSYEAANTEAFF.